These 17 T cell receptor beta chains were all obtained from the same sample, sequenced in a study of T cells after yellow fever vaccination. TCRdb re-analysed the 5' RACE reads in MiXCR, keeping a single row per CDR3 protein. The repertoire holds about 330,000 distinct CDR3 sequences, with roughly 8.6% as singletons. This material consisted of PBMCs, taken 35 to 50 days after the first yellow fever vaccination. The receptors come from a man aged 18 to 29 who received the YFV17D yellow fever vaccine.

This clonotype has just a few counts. CDR3 nucleotide sequence: TGTGCCAGCTCTATAGGTGGGGGGCTAATGAACACTGAAGCTTTCTTT. It codes for CASSIGGGLMNTEAFF. V is TRBV28 and J is TRBJ1-1; D is perhaps TRBD1 (6 bases). CDR1 and CDR2 from the germline V gene are MDHEN and SYDVKM. Trimming cost V 8 bases and J 0 bases, with 19 bases left between them. CDR3 size: 16 residues.

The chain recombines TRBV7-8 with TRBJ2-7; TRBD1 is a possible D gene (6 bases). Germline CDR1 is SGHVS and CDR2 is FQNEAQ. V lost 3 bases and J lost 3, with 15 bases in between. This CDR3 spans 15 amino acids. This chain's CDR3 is CASSLQSETGYEQYV. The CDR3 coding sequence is TGTGCCAGCAGCTTGCAATCTGAGACAGGCTACGAGCAGTACGTC.

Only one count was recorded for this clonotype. CDR3 region: CASSVVYGVTDTQYF. CDR3 DNA: TGTGCCAGCAGCGTTGTCTATGGGGTCACAGATACGCAGTATTTT. The V gene is TRBV7-2, the J gene TRBJ2-3; D gene uncertain. Trimming cost V 5 bases and J 2 bases, with 14 bases left between them. The CDR3 is made up of 15 amino acids. Germline lookup yields CDR1 SGHTA and CDR2 FQGNSA.

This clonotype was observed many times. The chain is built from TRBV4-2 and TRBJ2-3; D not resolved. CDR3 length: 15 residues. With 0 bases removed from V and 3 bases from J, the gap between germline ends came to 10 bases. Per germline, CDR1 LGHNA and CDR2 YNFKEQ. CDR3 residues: CASSQEFSYTDTQYF. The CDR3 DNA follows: TGTGCCAGCAGCCAAGAATTCAGCTATACAGATACGCAGTATTTT.

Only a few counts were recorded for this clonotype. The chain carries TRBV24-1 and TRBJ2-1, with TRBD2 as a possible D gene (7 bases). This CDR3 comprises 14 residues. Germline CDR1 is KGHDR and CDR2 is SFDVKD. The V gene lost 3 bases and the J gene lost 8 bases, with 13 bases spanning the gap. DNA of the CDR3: TGTGCCACCAGTGATGCTGGGGGGGGCGATGAGCAGTTCTTC. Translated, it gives CATSDAGGGDEQFF.

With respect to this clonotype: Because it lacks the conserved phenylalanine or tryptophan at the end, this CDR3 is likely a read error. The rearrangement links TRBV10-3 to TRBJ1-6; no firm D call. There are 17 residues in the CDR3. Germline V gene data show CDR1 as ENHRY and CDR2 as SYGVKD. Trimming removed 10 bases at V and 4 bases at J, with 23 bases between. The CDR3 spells CAKIRDCHTAYNSPLHL. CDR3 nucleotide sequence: TGTGCCAAAATTAGGGATTGCCATACCGCTTATAATTCACCCCTCCACCTT.

CDR3 DNA sequence: TGCAGTGCAACCAGGGGGGGGGAAGGCGGGGAGCTGTTTTTT. Translation gives CSATRGGEGGELFF. The rearrangement joins TRBV20-1 to TRBJ2-2, with D perhaps given as TRBD1 or TRBD2 (7 bases each). The CDR3 has 14 amino acids. Between the trimmed V and J ends, which lost 6 bases and 7 bases, there was a span of 18 bases. Germline CDR1 reads DFQATT; CDR2 reads SNEGSKA (reference sequence).

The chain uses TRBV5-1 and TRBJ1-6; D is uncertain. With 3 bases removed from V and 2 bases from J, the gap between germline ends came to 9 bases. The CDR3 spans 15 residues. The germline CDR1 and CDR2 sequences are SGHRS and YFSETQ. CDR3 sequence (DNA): TGCGCCAGCAGCTCAAGAGTAGCCTATAATTCACCCCTCCACTTT. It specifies CASSSRVAYNSPLHF.

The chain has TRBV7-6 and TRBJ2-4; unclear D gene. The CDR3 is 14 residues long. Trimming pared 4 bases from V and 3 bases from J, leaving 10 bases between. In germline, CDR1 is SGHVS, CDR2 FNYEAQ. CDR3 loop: CASSSPEDKNIQYF. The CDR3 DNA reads TGTGCCAGCAGCTCCCCAGAGGACAAAAACATTCAGTACTTC.

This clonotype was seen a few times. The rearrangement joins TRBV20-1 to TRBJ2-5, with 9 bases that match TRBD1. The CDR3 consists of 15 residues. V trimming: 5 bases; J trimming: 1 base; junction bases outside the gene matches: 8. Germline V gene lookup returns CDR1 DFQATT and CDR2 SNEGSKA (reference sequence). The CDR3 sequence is CSALPGTGPQETQYF. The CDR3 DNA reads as TGCAGTGCTTTACCCGGGACAGGGCCCCAAGAGACCCAGTACTTC.

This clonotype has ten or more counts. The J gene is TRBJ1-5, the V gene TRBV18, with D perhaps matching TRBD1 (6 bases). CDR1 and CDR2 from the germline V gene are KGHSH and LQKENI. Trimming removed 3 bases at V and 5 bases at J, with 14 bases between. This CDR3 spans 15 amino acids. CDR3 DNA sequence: TGTGCCAGCTCACCTCCAGGGGCGGTTGATCAGCCCCAGCATTTT. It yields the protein CASSPPGAVDQPQHF.

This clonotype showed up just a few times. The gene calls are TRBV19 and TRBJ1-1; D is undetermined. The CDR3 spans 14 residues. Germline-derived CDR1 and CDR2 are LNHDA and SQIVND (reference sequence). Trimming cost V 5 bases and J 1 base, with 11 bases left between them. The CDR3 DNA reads TGTGCCAGTAGTCCTCACCATCGGAACACTGAAGCTTTCTTT. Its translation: CASSPHHRNTEAFF.

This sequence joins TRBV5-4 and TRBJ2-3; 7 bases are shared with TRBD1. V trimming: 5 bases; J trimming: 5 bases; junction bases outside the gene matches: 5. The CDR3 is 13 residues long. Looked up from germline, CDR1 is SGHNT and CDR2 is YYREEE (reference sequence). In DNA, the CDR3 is TGTGCCAGCAGTGCACAGGGGATAGATACGCAGTATTTT. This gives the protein CASSAQGIDTQYF.

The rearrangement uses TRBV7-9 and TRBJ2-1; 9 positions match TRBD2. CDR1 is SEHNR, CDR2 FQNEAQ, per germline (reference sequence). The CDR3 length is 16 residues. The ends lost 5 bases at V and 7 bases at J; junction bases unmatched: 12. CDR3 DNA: TGTGCCAGCAGCCCGCCGAGGACTAGCGTCGATAATGAGCAGTTCTTC. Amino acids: CASSPPRTSVDNEQFF.

Here the CDR3 reads CASSYSGVQPQHF. The CDR3 bases are TGTGCCAGCAGCTACTCGGGGGTTCAGCCCCAGCATTTT. This chain uses TRBV7-2 with TRBJ1-5; possibly TRBD1 for D (5 bases). Trimming stripped 4 bases from V and 6 bases from J, with 10 bases between. The CDR3 sequence is 13 residues long. The germline gives CDR1 SGHTA, CDR2 FQGNSA.

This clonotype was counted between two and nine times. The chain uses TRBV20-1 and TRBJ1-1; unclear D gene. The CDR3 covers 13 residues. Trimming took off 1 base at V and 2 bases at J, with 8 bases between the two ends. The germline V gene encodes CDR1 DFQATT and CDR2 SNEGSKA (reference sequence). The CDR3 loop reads CSARGEANTEAFF. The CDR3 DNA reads TGCAGTGCTAGAGGTGAGGCTAACACTGAAGCTTTCTTT.

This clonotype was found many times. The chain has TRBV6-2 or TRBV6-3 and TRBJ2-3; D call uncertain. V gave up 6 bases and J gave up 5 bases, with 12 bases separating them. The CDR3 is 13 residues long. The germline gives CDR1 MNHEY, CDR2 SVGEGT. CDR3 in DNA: TGTGCCAGCAGACCCCCCTCAATAGATACGCAGTATTTT. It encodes CASRPPSIDTQYF.